The sequence of this TCR beta chain was determined in a study of T cell repertoires in cytomegalovirus infection. CDR1 is LGHNA, CDR2 YNFKEQ, per germline. The V end lost 2 bases, the J end lost 2 bases, and 12 bases lay between the germline ends. The CDR3 is 15 amino acids. This clonotype was picked up one time. Its antigen is not known. TCRdb passed the reads through MiXCR, listing each CDR3 protein once. The table shows approximately 1,000,000 distinct CDR3 sequences, with approximately 31% occurring only once. The sequence was collected from a human donor in good health (CMV status not recorded). Some clones in this sample may be carry-over from other donors' samples. The V gene is TRBV4-2, the J gene TRBJ1-2, with no clear D. Sequencing used cultured CD8+ T cells from PBMCs, obtained from culture after CMV antigen stimulation. CDR3 sequence reads: CASSQNSAPNYGYTF. The CDR3 DNA follows: TGTGCCAGCAGCCAAAACTCAGCTCCAAACTATGGCTACACCTTC.